The 20 T cell receptor beta chains presented below share a single source sample, sequenced in a study of tumor and adjacent non-tumor tissue in lung cancer. The template was RNA from unsorted bulk tissue. More than 3 cm separated this lung sample from the edge of the tumor. A modified ARM-PCR protocol with three rounds of nested PCR amplified TCRbeta. Using its own MiXCR run on the multiplex PCR reads, TCRdb lists one record per CDR3 protein. The table has about 98,000 distinct CDR3 sequences, 80% seen once. Sequenced material: distant non-tumor lung tissue. The receptors derive from a man in his fifties or sixties with small cell lung cancer.

This clonotype turned up a few times. The chain combines TRBV19 with TRBJ2-5; D possibly corresponds to TRBD2 (5 bases). This CDR3 has 15 amino acids. Germline CDR1 is LNHDA and CDR2 is SQIVND (reference sequence). Trimming left V 1 base short and J 4 bases short, with 13 bases between. This chain's CDR3 is CASSIGRASRETQYF. CDR3 DNA: TGTGCCAGTAGTATAGGGCGGGCCTCGAGAGAGACCCAGTACTTC.

In the case of this clonotype: A junction end diverges from the germline sequence, so it may reflect a read error. The rearrangement uses TRBV6-2 or TRBV6-3 and TRBJ2-3, with a possible D match to TRBD1 (5 bases). This CDR3 is built from 14 residues. Germline CDR1 is MNHEY and CDR2 is SVGEGT. CDR3 sequence: CASSYGAATDRQYF. CDR3 nucleotides: TGTGCTAGCAGTTATGGGGCAGCCACAGATAGGCAGTATTTT.

About this clonotype itself: The conserved closing phenylalanine or tryptophan is absent in this CDR3, likely reflecting a read error. CDR3 sequence reads: CASSQDRTSYVYTL. The CDR3 nucleotides read TGTGCCAGCAGCCAAGATCGGACCAGCTATGTCTACACCTTA. The J gene is TRBJ1-2, the V gene TRBV14, with D uncertain. CDR1 SGHDN and CDR2 FVKESK come from the germline V gene. The CDR3 extends over 14 amino acids.

To note about this clonotype: The junction departs from germline at one end; a sequencing error may be responsible. V and J are TRBV4-2 and TRBJ2-2; perhaps TRBD2 as D (5 bases). The CDR3 is made up of 16 amino acids. Looked up from germline, CDR1 is LGHNA and CDR2 is YNFKEQ. CDR3 sequence (DNA): TGTGCCAGCTGGCAAGATCTGAGGGCCAACAACGGGAAGCTGTTTTTT. As protein: CASWQDLRANNGKLFF.

Concerning this clonotype: A junction end diverges from the germline sequence, so it may reflect a read error. The CDR3 region is CASSPIGITGHIF. CDR3 nucleotides: TGTGCCAGCAGCCCGATTGGGATTACCGGCCACATCTTC. V and J are TRBV6-2 or TRBV6-3 and TRBJ1-2; D gene ambiguous. This CDR3 comprises 13 residues. Germline CDR1 is MNHEY and CDR2 is SVGEGT.

About this clonotype itself: A read error may explain this, as a much larger clone is one base away. The chain employs TRBV6-4 and TRBJ2-1; 7 bases align to TRBD2. This CDR3 has 15 amino acids. Per the germline V gene, CDR1 is MRHNA and CDR2 is SNTAGT. CDR3 sequence reads: CASSESSGAANELFF. The CDR3, as DNA: TGTGCCAGCAGTGAATCTAGCGGCGCAGCGAATGAGCTGTTCTTC.

A remark on this clonotype: A read error is possible here, since a much larger clone lies one base away. V is TRBV7-8 and J is TRBJ1-2, with a possible D match to TRBD1 (6 bases). Per germline, CDR1 SGHVS and CDR2 FQNEAQ. The CDR3 has 13 residues. This chain's CDR3 is CASSLYRDYGYAF. CDR3 DNA sequence: TGTGCCAGCAGCTTATACAGGGACTATGGCTACGCCTTC.

This clonotype was counted at least ten times. V and J are TRBV30 and TRBJ2-7; no definite D call. Germline assignment: CDR1 GTSNPN and CDR2 SVGIG (reference sequence). The CDR3 sequence is 11 residues long. Trimming removed 6 bases at V and 10 bases at J, with 16 bases between. Here the CDR3 DNA reads TGTGCCTGTACGAAGGGTCCGGATCAGTACGTC. This codes for CACTKGPDQYV.

Note on this clonotype: Being one base from a much bigger clone, this may be a read error. The chain carries TRBV5-1 and TRBJ2-3; 8 bases align to TRBD2. The V gene's germline CDR1 is SGHRS and CDR2 YFSETQ. The CDR3 totals 15 residues. V lost 4 bases and J lost 7; bases outside the gene matches: 11. CDR3 region: CASSPGRVLTYTQYF. The CDR3 DNA follows: TGCGCCAGCAGCCCCGGGAGGGTCTTAACATATACGCAGTATTTT.

This clonotype is a singleton in its sample. One end of the junction is discordant with germline, which a read error may explain. The V gene is TRBV11-2, the J gene TRBJ2-7, with D unresolved. The CDR3 has 12 amino acids. Germline loops: CDR1 SGHAT, CDR2 FQNNGV. The DNA for the CDR3 is TGTGCCAACAGCTCGACCTATGGCGAGCAGAACTTC. It codes for CANSSTYGEQNF. The full variable domain, completed using reference TRBV11-2 and TRBJ2-7, is EAGVAQSPRYKIIEKRQSVAFWCNPISGHATLYWYQQILGQGPKLLIQFQNNGVVDDSQLPKDRFSAERLKGVDSTLKIQPAKLEDSAVYLCANSSTYGEQNFGPGTRLTVT.

Concerning this clonotype: The junction departs from the called germline gene at one end, perhaps through a read error. The rearrangement uses TRBV11-2 and TRBJ2-1; 14 positions match TRBD2. The CDR3 covers 19 residues. Germline CDR1 is SGHAT and CDR2 is FQNNGV. CDR3 protein: CASSSGGGTSGSVYNEQFF. The CDR3 coding sequence is TGTGCCAGCAGCTCCGGGGGGGGGACTAGCGGGAGTGTCTACAACGAGCAGTTCTTC.

As to this clonotype: At one end, the junction sequence differs from germline, possibly due to a read error. The chain employs TRBV7-8 and TRBJ2-2, with D perhaps TRBD1 (6 bases). Per germline, CDR1 SGHVS and CDR2 FQNEAQ. This CDR3 contains 13 residues. CDR3: CATTGHLAGKLFF. DNA of the CDR3: TGTGCCACCACGGGACACCTCGCCGGGAAGCTGTTTTTT.

Of note for this clonotype: The junction departs from germline at one end; a sequencing error may be responsible. The chain combines TRBV4-1 with TRBJ2-5; maybe TRBD1 (5 bases). Germline V lookup: CDR1 MGHRA, CDR2 YSYEKL. CDR3 length: 14 residues. DNA for the CDR3: TGCGTCAGCAGCCGGCAGCTCACAGGAGAGACCCAGTACTTC. It is translated as CVSSRQLTGETQYF.

The chain combines TRBV20-1 with TRBJ1-2; 7 bases agree with TRBD1. The CDR3 has 13 amino acids. Germline trimming cut 3 bases from V and 12 bases from J; bases unmatched to any gene: 13. In germline, CDR1 is DFQATT, CDR2 SNEGSKA (reference sequence). Written as DNA, the CDR3 is TGCAGTGCTAGGATGGACAGGAGATATGGGAACACCTTC. Protein: CSARMDRRYGNTF.

This sequence joins TRBV6-1 and TRBJ1-1; D is unclear. Trimming cost V 6 bases and J 6 bases, with 17 bases left between them. Germline loops: CDR1 MNHNS, CDR2 SASEGT. CDR3 length equals 14 residues. In DNA, the CDR3 is TGTGCCAGCAGGGCGTGGGTTGGAACCCCTGAAGCTTTCTTT. It yields the protein CASRAWVGTPEAFF.

This clonotype has just one count. This chain's CDR3 is CACSFAQIGYRHTDTQYF. The CDR3 nucleotides read TGTGCCTGCAGCTTTGCCCAGATAGGGTATCGTCACACAGATACGCAATACTTT. This rearrangement joins TRBV12-1 to TRBJ2-3. TRBV12-1 is a recognized pseudogene. CDR3 size: 18 residues.

With regard to this clonotype: The missing conserved phenylalanine or tryptophan at the end of this CDR3 makes a read error likely. The DNA is left out, because the CDR3 cannot be placed on it with certainty; the CDR3 is given as TCRdb lists it. The chain employs TRBV28 and TRBJ2-6. Germline values: CDR1 MDHEN, CDR2 SYDVKM. The CDR3 has 13 residues if both end residues are counted. CDR3: CASRLGGANVLNL.

Comment on this clonotype: Mismatch with germline at one junction end may stem from a read error. This rearrangement joins TRBV6-1 to TRBJ2-3, with D possibly matching TRBD2 (6 bases). Germline V lookup: CDR1 MNHNS, CDR2 SASEGT. The CDR3 is made up of 18 amino acids. The CDR3 loop is CAGSPLGAGLLGSEQQYF. CDR3 sequence (DNA): TGTGCCGGCAGCCCCCTAGGGGCGGGACTCTTGGGCTCGGAACAGCAGTATTTT.

As to this clonotype: With a much larger clone just one base away, this may be a read error. The chain carries TRBV5-1 and TRBJ2-2; tentatively, D is TRBD1 or TRBD2 (5 bases each). The CDR3 sequence is 16 residues long. The germline V gene encodes CDR1 SGHRS and CDR2 YFSETQ. The CDR3 loop is CASSLVPSSDTGDLFF. As DNA, the CDR3 is TGCGCCAGCAGCTTGGTTCCTAGCTCCGATACCGGGGACCTGTTTTTT.

This clonotype has a count of ten or more. The chain couples TRBV29-1 to TRBJ2-5; 7 positions match TRBD1. The CDR3 is made up of 13 amino acids. Germline loops: CDR1 SQVTM, CDR2 ANQGSEA. The V and J ends lost 5 bases and 2 bases, in that order; junction bases with no gene match: 5. The CDR3 sequence: CSVHRGQQETQYF. CDR3 DNA: TGCAGCGTTCACAGGGGCCAACAAGAGACCCAGTACTTC.